Presented here are 7 T cell receptor beta chains from one specimen sequenced in a study of cytomegalovirus exposure and HLA in healthy donors. PCR amplification relied on 60 Vbeta primers (plus 13 Jbeta primers). Some clones are missing from TCRdb's copy, which holds only in-frame ones; the method was immunoSEQ multiplex PCR. The sample holds fewer than 250,000 clones, roughly 77% seen once. Source material: PBMCs. The receptors were sampled from a male donor in good health and CMV-seropositive.

V usage is TRBV2 and J usage is TRBJ2-1, with TRBD2 identical over 9 bases. Trimming cost V 3 bases and J 0 bases; bases outside gene matches: 0. The CDR3 runs 15 residues. Germline CDR1 reads SNHLY; CDR2 reads FYNNEI. This chain's CDR3 is CASSEREGSYNEQFF. In DNA form, the CDR3 reads TGTGCCAGCAGTGAGCGGGAGGGCTCCTACAATGAGCAGTTCTTC.

The chain combines TRBV9 with TRBJ2-1; TRBD2 agrees at 11 bases. J lost 2 bases, V lost 0 bases, and 1 base had no gene match. The CDR3 is 16 amino acids. Germline V gene sequence: CDR1 SGDLS, CDR2 YYNGEE. The CDR3: CASSVVAGGAYNEQFF. The CDR3 nucleotides are TGTGCCAGCAGCGTAGTAGCGGGAGGGGCCTACAATGAGCAGTTCTTC.

The chain recombines TRBV11-1 with TRBJ2-1; 11 positions agree with TRBD2. Losses at the gene ends were 2 bases for V and 9 bases for J; bases not matched to a gene: 6. Germline loops: CDR1 SGHAT, CDR2 FQDESV (reference sequence). CDR3 length: 15 amino acids. The CDR3 spells CASSLRASGGSEQFF. CDR3 in DNA: TGTGCCAGCAGCTTACGGGCTAGCGGGGGGAGTGAGCAGTTCTTC.

This chain joins TRBV19 and TRBJ2-5, with 10 bases identical to TRBD2. This CDR3 spans 14 amino acids. Trimming took 7 bases from V and 5 from J; bases not matched to a gene: 7. The germline V gene encodes CDR1 LNHDA and CDR2 SQIVND (reference sequence). CDR3 sequence reads: CASIVAGGRETQYF. The CDR3 region has the DNA TGTGCCAGTATAGTAGCGGGAGGTAGGGAGACCCAGTACTTC.

The rearrangement joins TRBV9 to TRBJ2-7; D gene ambiguous. CDR1 SGDLS and CDR2 YYNGEE come from the germline V gene. Trimming took off 1 base at V and 2 bases at J, with 10 bases between the two ends. The CDR3 spans 14 residues. CDR3 coding DNA: TGTGCCAGCAGCGTACAAGACGGAGCCTACGAGCAGTACTTC. Encoded protein: CASSVQDGAYEQYF. The full variable domain, in which reference TRBV9 and TRBJ2-7 provide the parts outside the CDR3, is DSGVTQTPKHLITATGQRVTLRCSPRSGDLSVYWYQQSLDQGLQFLIQYYNGEERAKGNILERFSAQQFPDLHSELNLSSLELGDSALYFCASSVQDGAYEQYFGPGTRLTVT.

The V and J genes are TRBV4-1 and TRBJ2-7; D unresolved. Germline CDR1 is MGHRA and CDR2 is YSYEKL. The CDR3 covers 14 residues. V lost 1 base, J lost 1 base, and 8 bases lay in between. The CDR3 is CASSQVPLSYEQYF. The DNA for the CDR3 is TGCGCCAGCAGCCAAGTTCCGCTATCCTACGAGCAGTACTTC.

CDR3 nucleotide sequence: TGTGCCAGCAGCTTAGGTGCAGGGCAGGGATATGAGCAGTTCTTC. This gives the protein CASSLGAGQGYEQFF. V and J are TRBV7-6 and TRBJ2-1; perhaps TRBD1 as D (5 bases). The CDR3 has 15 amino acids. V lost 1 base, J lost 8 bases, and 15 bases lay in between. Germline CDR1 SGHVS, CDR2 FNYEAQ.